Following are 26 T cell receptor beta chains from one sample sequenced in a study of shared clonotypes between healthy human individuals. Only in-frame clones appear in the TCRdb table, and some are missing; sequencing was by immunoSEQ multiplex PCR. The table shows 800,000 or so clones, with around 96% occurring only once. Naive CD8 cells were CD45RO-negative, positively selected for CCR7, excluding terminally differentiated effector memory CD45RA+ cells. Sequenced: naive CD8+ T cells sorted from blood. The receptor source for this set is a man aged 25 to 40 in good health.

The chain combines TRBV2 with TRBJ2-5; no definite D call. The CDR3 runs to 13 residues. The V gene's germline CDR1 is SNHLY and CDR2 FYNNEI. The CDR3 reads CAIKDGVQETQYF. CDR3 nucleotide sequence: TGTGCAATCAAGGACGGAGTCCAAGAGACCCAGTACTTC.

This clone was detected once. This rearrangement joins TRBV6-5 to TRBJ2-3; D unclear. The CDR3 extends over 14 amino acids. From germline, CDR1 is MNHEY and CDR2 SVGAGI. The V gene lost 0 bases and the J gene lost 10 bases, with 14 bases spanning the gap. In DNA form, the CDR3 reads TGTGCCAGCAGTTACTCGGGTGACCACTATGCGCAGTATTTT. Translating gives CASSYSGDHYAQYF.

The chain carries TRBV7-6 and TRBJ2-6; D is uncertain. Deletions cut 4 bases from V and 0 bases from J, with 10 bases between. The germline V gene has CDR1 SGHVS and CDR2 FNYEAQ. The CDR3 has 16 amino acids. The CDR3 region has the DNA TGTGCCAGCAGCTACCGGAAAGACTCTGGGGCCAACGTCCTGACTTTC. Translated, it gives CASSYRKDSGANVLTF.

The CDR3 nucleotides read TGCAGCGTTGAAGATTCGGGGATCCGCACAGATACGCAGTATTTT. It specifies CSVEDSGIRTDTQYF. This rearrangement joins TRBV29-1 to TRBJ2-3, with D perhaps matching TRBD2 (5 bases). Germline V CDR1 and CDR2: SQVTM, ANQGSEA. Trimming took 0 bases from V and 1 from J, leaving 11 bases between them. The CDR3 sequence is 15 residues long.

The V and J genes are TRBV2 and TRBJ2-7; D remains unclear. The CDR3 totals 14 residues. Germline V gene sequence: CDR1 SNHLY, CDR2 FYNNEI. Trimming removed 4 bases from V and 2 bases from J, with 12 bases in between. The CDR3 coding sequence is TGTGCCAGCAGTGCTGACTCCAACACCTACGAGCAGTACTTC. Its protein is CASSADSNTYEQYF.

This clone was counted a single time. The chain employs TRBV5-1 and TRBJ2-3; possible D gene TRBD1, 5 bases. V was pared by 8 bases and J by 2 bases, with 12 bases between. The V gene's germline CDR1 is SGHRS and CDR2 YFSETQ. CDR3 length equals 13 residues. CDR3 coding DNA: TGCGCCAGTCTGACAGAGAACACAGATACGCAGTATTTT. It encodes CASLTENTDTQYF. The entire variable domain, with the rest obtained from reference TRBV5-1 and TRBJ2-3, is as follows: KAGVTQTPRYLIKTRGQQVTLSCSPISGHRSVSWYQQTPGQGLQFLFEYFSETQRNKGNFPGRFSGRQFSNSRSEMNVSTLELGDSALYLCASLTENTDTQYFGPGTRLTVL.

This clone showed up just once. This chain joins TRBV7-6 and TRBJ2-1; 7 nucleotides align to TRBD2. The V and J ends lost 1 base and 9 bases, in that order; junction bases with no gene match: 6. Germline assignment: CDR1 SGHVS and CDR2 FNYEAQ. The CDR3 extends over 14 amino acids. The CDR3 here is CASSLGPGGGEQFF. DNA for the CDR3: TGTGCCAGCAGCTTAGGACCGGGGGGAGGTGAGCAGTTCTTC.

The chain couples TRBV14 to TRBJ2-1; D ambiguous. This CDR3 has 18 residues. The V gene lost 0 bases and the J gene lost 0 bases, with 15 bases spanning the gap. Germline CDR1 SGHDN, CDR2 FVKESK. CDR3 sequence reads: CASSQEATTHPSYNEQFF. Written as DNA, the CDR3 is TGTGCCAGCAGCCAAGAGGCTACCACCCACCCCTCCTACAATGAGCAGTTCTTC.

This chain connects TRBV27 to TRBJ2-5; D is undetermined. CDR3 length: 11 residues. The ends were cut back, 6 bases at V and 5 bases at J, with 7 bases in the middle. Per germline, CDR1 MNHEY and CDR2 SMNVEV (reference sequence). CDR3 bases: TGTGCCAGCAGCCACATGGAGACCCAGTACTTC. Its protein product is CASSHMETQYF.

V usage is TRBV7-9 and J usage is TRBJ1-4, with D possibly matching TRBD1 (5 bases). V was trimmed by 5 bases and J by 8 bases, leaving 9 bases between them. Germline CDR1 is SEHNR and CDR2 is FQNEAQ (reference sequence). This CDR3 spans 12 amino acids. CDR3 sequence: CASSQDREKLFF. The CDR3 nucleotides are TGTGCCAGCAGCCAAGACAGAGAAAAACTGTTTTTT.

V and J are TRBV15 and TRBJ2-1; D could derive from TRBD1 or TRBD2 (5 bases each). Trimming cost V 5 bases and J 8 bases, with 16 bases left between them. Per the germline V gene, CDR1 is LNHNV and CDR2 is YYDKDF (reference sequence). There are 14 residues in the CDR3. CDR3 amino acids: CATSPGRGFYEQFF. CDR3 nucleotide sequence: TGTGCCACCAGCCCGGGAAGGGGATTCTATGAGCAGTTCTTC.

The J gene is TRBJ2-1, the V gene TRBV7-2; 10 bases match TRBD2. The CDR3 has 16 amino acids. Germline CDR1 SGHTA, CDR2 FQGNSA. Losses at the gene ends were 0 bases for V and 4 bases for J; bases not matched to a gene: 3. CDR3 sequence: CASSLALAGVYNEQFF. CDR3 coding DNA: TGTGCCAGCAGCTTAGCGCTAGCGGGAGTTTACAATGAGCAGTTCTTC.

The chain is built from TRBV27 and TRBJ1-1, with D uncertain. Germline V gene sequence: CDR1 MNHEY, CDR2 SMNVEV (reference sequence). The CDR3 length is 13 residues. V lost 5 bases to trimming and J lost 0 bases, with 7 bases between them. CDR3 bases: TGTGCCAGCAGTCAATTTATGAACACTGAAGCTTTCTTT. It yields the protein CASSQFMNTEAFF.

The chain employs TRBV5-6 and TRBJ2-7; a possible D gene is TRBD1 (6 bases). Germline V CDR1 and CDR2: SGHDT, YYEEEE. This CDR3 spans 13 amino acids. Trimming removed 4 bases at V and 2 bases at J, with 10 bases between. The CDR3, as DNA: TGTGCCAGCAGCGGACAGAACACCTACGAGCAGTACTTC. It codes for CASSGQNTYEQYF.

The chain joins TRBV7-9 to TRBJ1-2, with D perhaps matching TRBD1 (5 bases). V was clipped by 5 bases and J by 3 bases, with 16 bases between them. This CDR3 region has 15 residues. The germline V gene encodes CDR1 SEHNR and CDR2 FQNEAQ (reference sequence). The CDR3 DNA sequence: TGTGCCAGCAGCACCGGGGGAACGGGGTACTATGGCTACACCTTC. Translation: CASSTGGTGYYGYTF.

V is TRBV15 and J is TRBJ1-1; no clear D. This CDR3 contains 13 residues. V was shortened by 0 bases and J by 1 base, with 3 bases between the two germline ends. Germline values: CDR1 LNHNV, CDR2 YYDKDF (reference sequence). The CDR3 reads CATSRDPNTEAFF. The CDR3, as DNA: TGTGCCACCAGCAGAGATCCGAACACTGAAGCTTTCTTT.

About this clone itself: The germline gene is not matched at one end of the junction; a read error may be the cause. The chain recombines TRBV7-7 with TRBJ2-1; TRBD2 agrees at 9 bases. Looked up from germline, CDR1 is SSHAT and CDR2 is FNYEAQ (reference sequence). CDR3 length: 17 residues. The CDR3 reads CASSLGSSGNPYNEQFF. CDR3 nucleotides: TGTGCTAGCAGCTTAGGCTCTAGCGGGAACCCCTACAATGAGCAGTTCTTC. The full variable domain, rest sourced from reference TRBV7-7 and TRBJ2-1, is GAGVSQSPRYKVTKRGQDVTLRCDPISSHATLYWYQQALGQGPEFLTYFNYEAQPDKSGLPSDRFSAERPEGSISTLTIQRTEQRDSAMYRCASSLGSSGNPYNEQFFGPGTRLTVL.

This clone was recorded once. The CDR3 here is CASSGSGRLNEQFF. The CDR3 DNA sequence: TGTGCCAGCAGCGGCAGCGGGAGGTTGAATGAGCAGTTCTTC. The V call is TRBV9, the J call TRBJ2-1, with TRBD2 matching over 9 bases. Germline assignment: CDR1 SGDLS and CDR2 YYNGEE. CDR3 length: 14 residues. With V trimmed by 3 bases and J by 7 bases, 5 bases remained unmatched.

The J gene is TRBJ2-2, the V gene TRBV27; D possibly corresponds to TRBD2 (6 bases). The CDR3 totals 17 residues. Trimming left V 4 bases short and J 8 bases short, with 23 bases between. CDR1 and CDR2 from the germline V gene are MNHEY and SMNVEV (reference sequence). The CDR3, as DNA: TGTGCCAGCAGTTATAAAGGGAGTATTAGAGGGACTGGGGAGCTGTTTTTT. Protein product: CASSYKGSIRGTGELFF.

The V gene is TRBV28, the J gene TRBJ1-1, with 8 nucleotides matching TRBD1. V lost 3 bases, J lost 7 bases, and 4 bases stayed unmatched. Germline V gene sequence: CDR1 MDHEN, CDR2 SYDVKM. This CDR3 region has 13 residues. The CDR3 reads CASSFGQGFEAFF. The CDR3 DNA reads TGTGCCAGCAGTTTCGGACAGGGATTTGAAGCTTTCTTT.

This clone was observed once. The chain carries TRBV7-7 and TRBJ1-3; D uncertain. Trimming stripped 2 bases from V and 0 bases from J, with 5 bases between. The CDR3 runs 14 residues. The germline gives CDR1 SSHAT, CDR2 FNYEAQ (reference sequence). CDR3 protein: CASSLSPSGNTIYF. In DNA, the CDR3 is TGTGCCAGCAGCTTATCCCCCTCTGGAAACACCATATATTTT.

In its sample, this clone was seen once. This chain connects TRBV7-2 to TRBJ1-5; 7 nucleotides line up with TRBD1. The CDR3 runs to 18 residues. Germline values: CDR1 SGHTA, CDR2 FQGNSA. Unmatched junction bases numbered 9, after V lost 1 base and J lost 0 bases. As DNA, the CDR3 is TGTGCCAGCAGCTTAGACCCCCGGGGGACAGTTAGCAATCAGCCCCAGCATTTT. Translated, it gives CASSLDPRGTVSNQPQHF.

The chain is built from TRBV27 and TRBJ2-1; no definite D call. V lost 7 bases and J 7 bases, leaving 11 bases between the germline ends. The CDR3 length is 12 residues. Germline V gene sequence: CDR1 MNHEY, CDR2 SMNVEV (reference sequence). Written as DNA, the CDR3 is TGTGCCAGCAAACCCGACGGGAATGAGCAGTTCTTC. Its translation: CASKPDGNEQFF.

The rearrangement joins TRBV14 to TRBJ2-3; D not certain. Germline lookup yields CDR1 SGHDN and CDR2 FVKESK. Between the trimmed V and J ends, which lost 2 bases and 0 bases, there was a span of 9 bases. The CDR3 is made up of 15 amino acids. CDR3 in amino acids: CASSQLLGSTDTQYF. As DNA, the CDR3 is TGTGCCAGCAGCCAACTCTTGGGTAGCACAGATACGCAGTATTTT. Using reference TRBV14 and TRBJ2-3 for the parts outside the CDR3, the full variable domain is EAGVTQFPSHSVIEKGQTVTLRCDPISGHDNLYWYRRVMGKEIKFLLHFVKESKQDESGMPNNRFLAERTGGTYSTLKVQPAELEDSGVYFCASSQLLGSTDTQYFGPGTRLTVL.

Notes on this clone: Germline and junction disagree at one end, which may indicate a read error. The J gene is TRBJ2-1, the V gene TRBV11-3; D not certain. This CDR3 comprises 13 residues. Germline V lookup: CDR1 SGHNT, CDR2 YENEEA. CDR3 in amino acids: CASSLEDYNEQFF. CDR3 nucleotides: TGTGCCAGCAGTTTAGAGGACTACAATGAGCAGTTCTTC.

The chain links TRBV6-6 to TRBJ2-1; D may be TRBD2 (6 bases). V was clipped by 0 bases and J by 8 bases, with 8 bases between them. The CDR3 runs 13 residues. Germline CDR1 and CDR2: MNHNY and SVGAGI (reference sequence). The CDR3 region has the DNA TGTGCCAGCAGTTACTCGGGGGGATATGAGCAGTTCTTC. Translated, it gives CASSYSGGYEQFF.